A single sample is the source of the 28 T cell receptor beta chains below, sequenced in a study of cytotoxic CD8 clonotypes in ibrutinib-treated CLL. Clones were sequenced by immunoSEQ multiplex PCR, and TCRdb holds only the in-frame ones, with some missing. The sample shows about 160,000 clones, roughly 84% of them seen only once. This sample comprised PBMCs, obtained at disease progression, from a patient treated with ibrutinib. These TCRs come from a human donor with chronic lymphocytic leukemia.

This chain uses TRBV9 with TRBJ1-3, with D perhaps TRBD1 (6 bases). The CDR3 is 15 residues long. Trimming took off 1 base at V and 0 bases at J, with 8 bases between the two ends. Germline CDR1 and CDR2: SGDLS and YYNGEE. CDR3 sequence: CASSVSTGSGNTIYF. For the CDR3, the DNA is TGTGCCAGCAGCGTATCGACAGGCTCTGGAAACACCATATATTTT. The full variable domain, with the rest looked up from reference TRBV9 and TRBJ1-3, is DSGVTQTPKHLITATGQRVTLRCSPRSGDLSVYWYQQSLDQGLQFLIQYYNGEERAKGNILERFSAQQFPDLHSELNLSSLELGDSALYFCASSVSTGSGNTIYFGEGSWLTVV.

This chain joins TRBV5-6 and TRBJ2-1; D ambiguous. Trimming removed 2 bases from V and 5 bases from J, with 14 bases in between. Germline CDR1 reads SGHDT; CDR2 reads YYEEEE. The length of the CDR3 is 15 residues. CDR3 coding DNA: TGTGCCAGCAGCTTACTCCCCTTAGAACACAATGAGCAGTTCTTC. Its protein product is CASSLLPLEHNEQFF.

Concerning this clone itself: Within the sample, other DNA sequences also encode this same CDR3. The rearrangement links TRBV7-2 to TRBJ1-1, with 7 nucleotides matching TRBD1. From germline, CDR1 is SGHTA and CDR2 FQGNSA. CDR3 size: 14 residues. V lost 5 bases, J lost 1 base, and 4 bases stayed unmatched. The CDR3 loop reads CASSPQGGNTEAFF. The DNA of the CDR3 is TGTGCCAGCAGCCCCCAGGGGGGGAACACTGAAGCTTTCTTT.

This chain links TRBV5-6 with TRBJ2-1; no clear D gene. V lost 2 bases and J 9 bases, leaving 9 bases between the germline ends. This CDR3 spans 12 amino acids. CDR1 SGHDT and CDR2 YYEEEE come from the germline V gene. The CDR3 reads CASSFGWAEQFF. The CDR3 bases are TGTGCCAGCAGCTTTGGTTGGGCTGAGCAGTTCTTC.

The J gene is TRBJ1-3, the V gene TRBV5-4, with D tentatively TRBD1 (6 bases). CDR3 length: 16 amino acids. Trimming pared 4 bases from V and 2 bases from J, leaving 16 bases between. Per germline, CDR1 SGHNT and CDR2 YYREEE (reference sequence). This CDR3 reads CASSQGQSVTGNTIYF. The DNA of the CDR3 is TGTGCCAGCAGCCAAGGACAGTCAGTGACTGGAAACACCATATATTTT. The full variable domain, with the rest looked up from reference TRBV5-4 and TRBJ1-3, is ETGVTQSPTHLIKTRGQQVTLRCSSQSGHNTVSWYQQALGQGPQFIFQYYREEENGRGNFPPRFSGLQFPNYSSELNVNALELDDSALYLCASSQGQSVTGNTIYFGEGSWLTVV.

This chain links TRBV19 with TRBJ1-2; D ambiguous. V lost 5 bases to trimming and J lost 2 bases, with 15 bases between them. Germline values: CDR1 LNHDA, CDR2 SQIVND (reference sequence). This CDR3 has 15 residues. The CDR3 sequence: CASSRYADKNYGYTF. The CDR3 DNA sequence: TGTGCCAGTAGTCGCTACGCCGATAAGAACTATGGCTACACCTTC.

Here the CDR3 DNA reads TGTGCCAGCAGCAAAAAGCCTCCGGGATTTAGCAATCAGCCCCAGCATTTT. Translation: CASSKKPPGFSNQPQHF. The chain recombines TRBV21-1 with TRBJ1-5. TRBV21-1 is described as a pseudogene. The CDR3 is 17 residues long.

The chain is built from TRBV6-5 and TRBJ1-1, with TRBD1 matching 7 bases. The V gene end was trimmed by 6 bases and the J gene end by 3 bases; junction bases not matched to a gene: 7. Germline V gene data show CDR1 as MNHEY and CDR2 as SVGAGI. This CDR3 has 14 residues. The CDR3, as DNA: TGTGCCAGCAGCCTCAGGGGGAGGTACACTGAAGCTTTCTTT. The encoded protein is CASSLRGRYTEAFF.

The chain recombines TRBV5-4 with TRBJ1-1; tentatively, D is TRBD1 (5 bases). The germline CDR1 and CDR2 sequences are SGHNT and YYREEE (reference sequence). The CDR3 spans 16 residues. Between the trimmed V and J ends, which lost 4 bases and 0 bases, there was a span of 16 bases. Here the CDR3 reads CASSRAGQWMNTEAFF. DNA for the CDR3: TGTGCCAGCAGCCGGGCGGGGCAATGGATGAACACTGAAGCTTTCTTT.

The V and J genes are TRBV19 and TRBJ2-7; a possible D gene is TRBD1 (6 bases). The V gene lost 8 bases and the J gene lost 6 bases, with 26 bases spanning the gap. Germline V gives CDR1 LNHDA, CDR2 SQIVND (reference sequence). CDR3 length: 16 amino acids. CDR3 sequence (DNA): TGTGCCAGTGGAAATCCGGACGGGACAATCGGGTTCGAGCAGTACTTC. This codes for CASGNPDGTIGFEQYF.

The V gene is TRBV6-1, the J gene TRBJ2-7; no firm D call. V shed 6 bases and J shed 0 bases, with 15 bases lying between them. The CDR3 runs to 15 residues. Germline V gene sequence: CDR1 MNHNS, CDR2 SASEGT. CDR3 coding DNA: TGTGCCAGCAGGGGTGGGCAGGCCCTCTCCTACGAGCAGTACTTC. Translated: CASRGGQALSYEQYF.

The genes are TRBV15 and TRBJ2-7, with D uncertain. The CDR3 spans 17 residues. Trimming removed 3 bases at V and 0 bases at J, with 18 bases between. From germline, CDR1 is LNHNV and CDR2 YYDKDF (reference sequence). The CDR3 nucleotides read TGTGCCACCAGCAGCCCCACCGGATTGCTCCGCTCCTACGAGCAGTACTTC. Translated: CATSSPTGLLRSYEQYF. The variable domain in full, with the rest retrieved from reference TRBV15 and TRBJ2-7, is DAMVIQNPRYQVTQFGKPVTLSCSQTLNHNVMYWYQQKSSQAPKLLFHYYDKDFNNEADTPDNFQSRRPNTSFCFLDIRSPGLGDTAMYLCATSSPTGLLRSYEQYFGPGTRLTVT.

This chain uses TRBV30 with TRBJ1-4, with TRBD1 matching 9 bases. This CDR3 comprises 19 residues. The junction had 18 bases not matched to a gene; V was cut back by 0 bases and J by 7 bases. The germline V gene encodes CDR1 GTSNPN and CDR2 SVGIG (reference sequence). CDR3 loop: CAWSVHLGDRVPNGEKLFF. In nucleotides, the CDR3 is TGTGCCTGGAGTGTACATTTAGGGGACAGGGTTCCTAATGGTGAAAAACTGTTTTTT.

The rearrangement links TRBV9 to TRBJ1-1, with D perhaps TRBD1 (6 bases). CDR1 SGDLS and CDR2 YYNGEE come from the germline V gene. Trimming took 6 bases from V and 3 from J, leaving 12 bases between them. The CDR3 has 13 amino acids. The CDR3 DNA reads TGTGCCAGCAACCAAGGGGGGTACACTGAAGCTTTCTTT. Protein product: CASNQGGYTEAFF.

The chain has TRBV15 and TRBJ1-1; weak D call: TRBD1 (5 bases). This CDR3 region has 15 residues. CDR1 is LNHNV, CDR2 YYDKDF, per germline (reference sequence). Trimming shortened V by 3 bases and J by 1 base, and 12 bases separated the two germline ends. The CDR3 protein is CATSREGTANTEAFF. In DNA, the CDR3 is TGTGCCACCAGCAGGGAAGGGACGGCGAACACTGAAGCTTTCTTT.

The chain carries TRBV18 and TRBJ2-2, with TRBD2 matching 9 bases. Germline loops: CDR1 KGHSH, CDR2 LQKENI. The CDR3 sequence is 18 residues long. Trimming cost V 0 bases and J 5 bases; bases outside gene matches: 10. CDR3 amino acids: CASSPPLAGGPGTGELFF. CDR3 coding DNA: TGTGCCAGCTCACCACCGTTGGCGGGAGGGCCTGGAACCGGGGAGCTGTTTTTT.

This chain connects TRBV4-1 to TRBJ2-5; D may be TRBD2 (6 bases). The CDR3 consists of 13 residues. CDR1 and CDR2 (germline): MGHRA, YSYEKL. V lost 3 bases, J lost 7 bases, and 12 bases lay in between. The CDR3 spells CASSHAVGGTQYF. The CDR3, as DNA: TGCGCCAGCAGCCACGCCGTCGGGGGGACCCAGTACTTC.

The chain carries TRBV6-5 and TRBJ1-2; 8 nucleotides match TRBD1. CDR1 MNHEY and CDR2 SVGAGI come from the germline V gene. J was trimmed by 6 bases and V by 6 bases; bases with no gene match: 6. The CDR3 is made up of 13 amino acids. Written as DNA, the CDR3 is TGTGCCAGCAGAAACGTACAGGGGGATGGCTACACCTTC. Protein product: CASRNVQGDGYTF.

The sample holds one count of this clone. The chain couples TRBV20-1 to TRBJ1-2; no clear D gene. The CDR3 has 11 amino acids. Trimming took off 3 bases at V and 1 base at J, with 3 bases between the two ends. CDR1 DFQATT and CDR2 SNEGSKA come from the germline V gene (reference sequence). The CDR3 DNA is TGCAGTGCTAGCAGTAACTATGGCTACACCTTC. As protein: CSASSNYGYTF.

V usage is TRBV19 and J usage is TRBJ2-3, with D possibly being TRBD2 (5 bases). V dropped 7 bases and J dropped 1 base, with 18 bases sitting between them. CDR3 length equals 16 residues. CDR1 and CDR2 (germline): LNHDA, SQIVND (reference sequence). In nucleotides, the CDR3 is TGTGCCAGTACCAAGGGCCTAGCCGGCGGCACAGATACGCAGTATTTT. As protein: CASTKGLAGGTDTQYF.

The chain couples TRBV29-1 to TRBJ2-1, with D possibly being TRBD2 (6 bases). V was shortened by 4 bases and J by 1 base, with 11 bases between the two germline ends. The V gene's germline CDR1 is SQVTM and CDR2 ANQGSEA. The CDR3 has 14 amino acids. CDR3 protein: CSVAPRESYNEQFF. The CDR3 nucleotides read TGCAGCGTTGCCCCTCGGGAGTCCTACAATGAGCAGTTCTTC.

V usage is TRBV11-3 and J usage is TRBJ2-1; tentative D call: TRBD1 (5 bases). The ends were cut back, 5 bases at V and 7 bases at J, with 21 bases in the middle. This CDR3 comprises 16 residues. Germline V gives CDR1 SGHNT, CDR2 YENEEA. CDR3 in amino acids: CASSRAGRGIWNEQFF. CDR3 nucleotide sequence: TGTGCCAGCAGCCGCGCCGGAAGGGGAATTTGGAATGAGCAGTTCTTC.

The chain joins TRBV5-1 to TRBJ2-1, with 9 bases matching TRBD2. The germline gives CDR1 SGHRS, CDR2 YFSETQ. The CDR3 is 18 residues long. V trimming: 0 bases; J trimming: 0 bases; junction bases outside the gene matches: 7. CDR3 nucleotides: TGCGCCAGCAGCTTGGTAGCGGGAGAATTCTCCTCCTACAATGAGCAGTTCTTC. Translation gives CASSLVAGEFSSYNEQFF.

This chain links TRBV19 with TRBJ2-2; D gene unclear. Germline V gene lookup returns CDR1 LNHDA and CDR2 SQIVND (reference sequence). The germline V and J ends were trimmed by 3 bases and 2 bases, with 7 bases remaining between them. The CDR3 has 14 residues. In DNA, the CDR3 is TGTGCCAGTAGTATGGACCCCAACACCGGGGAGCTGTTTTTT. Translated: CASSMDPNTGELFF.

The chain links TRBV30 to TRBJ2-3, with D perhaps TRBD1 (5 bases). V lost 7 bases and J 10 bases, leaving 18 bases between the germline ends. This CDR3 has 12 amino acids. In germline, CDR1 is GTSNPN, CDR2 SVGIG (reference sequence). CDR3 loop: CASSLTGVPQYF. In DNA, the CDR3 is TGTGCCTCCTCTCTTACAGGTGTCCCGCAGTATTTT.

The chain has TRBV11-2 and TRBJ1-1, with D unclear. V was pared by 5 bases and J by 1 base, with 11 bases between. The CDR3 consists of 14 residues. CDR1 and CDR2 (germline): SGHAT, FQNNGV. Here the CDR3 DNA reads TGTGCCAGCAGCAAAGTGGAGGGGAACACTGAAGCTTTCTTT. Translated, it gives CASSKVEGNTEAFF.

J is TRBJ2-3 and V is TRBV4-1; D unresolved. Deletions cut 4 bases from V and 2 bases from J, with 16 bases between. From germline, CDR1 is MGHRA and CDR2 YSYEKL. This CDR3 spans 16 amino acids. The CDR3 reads CASSPYQGTDTDTQYF. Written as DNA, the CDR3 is TGCGCCAGCAGCCCCTACCAAGGTACTGACACAGATACGCAGTATTTT.

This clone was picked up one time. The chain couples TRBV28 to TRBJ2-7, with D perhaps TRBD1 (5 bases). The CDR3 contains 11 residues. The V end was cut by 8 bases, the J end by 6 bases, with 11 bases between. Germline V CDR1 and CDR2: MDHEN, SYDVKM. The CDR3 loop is CASRWGPEQYF. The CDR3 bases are TGTGCCAGCCGATGGGGCCCCGAGCAGTACTTC. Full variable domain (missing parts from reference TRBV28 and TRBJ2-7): DVKVTQSSRYLVKRTGEKVFLECVQDMDHENMFWYRQDPGLGLRLIYFSYDVKMKEKGDIPEGYSVSREKKERFSLILESASTNQTSMYLCASRWGPEQYFGPGTRLTVT.